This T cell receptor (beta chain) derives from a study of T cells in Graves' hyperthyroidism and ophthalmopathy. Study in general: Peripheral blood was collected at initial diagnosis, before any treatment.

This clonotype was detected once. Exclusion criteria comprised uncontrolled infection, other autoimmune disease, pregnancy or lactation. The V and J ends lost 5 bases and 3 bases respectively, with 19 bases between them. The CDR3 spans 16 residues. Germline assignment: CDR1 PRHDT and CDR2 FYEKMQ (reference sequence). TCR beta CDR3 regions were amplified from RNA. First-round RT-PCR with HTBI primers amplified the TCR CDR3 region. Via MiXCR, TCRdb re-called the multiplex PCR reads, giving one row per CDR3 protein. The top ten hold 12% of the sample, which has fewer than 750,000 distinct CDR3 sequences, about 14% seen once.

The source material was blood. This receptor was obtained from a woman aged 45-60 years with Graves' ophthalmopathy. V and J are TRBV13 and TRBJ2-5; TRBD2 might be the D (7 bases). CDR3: CASSAIRGRVEETQYF. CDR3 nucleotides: TGTGCCAGCAGCGCCATTAGGGGGAGGGTGGAAGAGACCCAGTACTTC.